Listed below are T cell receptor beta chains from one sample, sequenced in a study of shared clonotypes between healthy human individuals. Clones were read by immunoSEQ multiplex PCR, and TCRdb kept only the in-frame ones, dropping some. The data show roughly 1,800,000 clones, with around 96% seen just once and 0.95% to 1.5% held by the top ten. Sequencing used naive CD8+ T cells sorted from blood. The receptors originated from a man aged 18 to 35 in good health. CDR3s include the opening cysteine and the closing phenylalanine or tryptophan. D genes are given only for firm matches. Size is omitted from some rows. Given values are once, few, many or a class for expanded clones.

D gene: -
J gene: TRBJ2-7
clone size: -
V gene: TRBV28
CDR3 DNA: TGTGCCAGCAGTTTTCCGCTTACCTACGAGCAGTACTTC
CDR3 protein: CASSFPLTYEQYF

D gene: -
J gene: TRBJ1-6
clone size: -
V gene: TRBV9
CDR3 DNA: TGTGCCAGCAGCGCTGGAACGTCGCCCCTCCACTTT
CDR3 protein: CASSAGTSPLHF

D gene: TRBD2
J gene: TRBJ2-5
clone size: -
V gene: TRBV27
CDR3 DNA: TGTGCCAGCAGTTCTGGGGGGGCCCAGTACTTC
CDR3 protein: CASSSGGAQYF

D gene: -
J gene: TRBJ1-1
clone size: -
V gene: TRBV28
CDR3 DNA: TGTGCCAGCAGTTTAAAATTAACGGGTGGGCCTGAAGCTTTCTTT
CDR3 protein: CASSLKLTGGPEAFF

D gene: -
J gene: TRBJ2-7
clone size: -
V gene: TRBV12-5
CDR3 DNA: TGTGCTAGTGGTGGCCCCCAGATCCACGAGCAGTACTTC
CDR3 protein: CASGGPQIHEQYF

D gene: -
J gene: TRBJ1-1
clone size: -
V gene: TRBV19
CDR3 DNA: TGTGCCAGTAGCCGACCCGGGGTCGGTGAAGCTTTCTTT
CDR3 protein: CASSRPGVGEAFF

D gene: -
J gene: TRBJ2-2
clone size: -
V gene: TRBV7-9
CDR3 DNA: TGTGCCAGCAGCTTAGTCAGTGGGGGTTCCGGGGAGCTGTTTTTT
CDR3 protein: CASSLVSGGSGELFF

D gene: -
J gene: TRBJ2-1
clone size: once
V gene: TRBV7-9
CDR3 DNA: TGTGCCAGCAGCCCATCCGGGACCCGGTCCTACAATGAGCAGTTCTTC
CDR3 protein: CASSPSGTRSYNEQFF

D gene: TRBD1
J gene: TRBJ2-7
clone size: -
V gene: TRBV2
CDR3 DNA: TGTGCCAGCAGTAGGACAGGGGACCCGTACGAGCAGTACTTC
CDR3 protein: CASSRTGDPYEQYF

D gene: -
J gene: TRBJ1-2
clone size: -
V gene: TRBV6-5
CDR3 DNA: TGTGCCAGCAGTTACTCGGCGGGACTGGACTATGGCTACACCTTC
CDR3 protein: CASSYSAGLDYGYTF

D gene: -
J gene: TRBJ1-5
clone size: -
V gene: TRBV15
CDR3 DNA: TGTGCCACCAGCAGAGGACCACCGACCGGTCGAGATCCCCAGCATTTT
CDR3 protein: CATSRGPPTGRDPQHF

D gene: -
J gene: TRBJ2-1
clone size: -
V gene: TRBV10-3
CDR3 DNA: TGTGCCATCAGTGAAGAAGTGGTCATGAGCTCCTACAATGAGCAGTTCTTC
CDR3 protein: CAISEEVVMSSYNEQFF

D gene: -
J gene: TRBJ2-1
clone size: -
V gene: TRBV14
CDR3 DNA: TGTGCCAGCACCCCTCCCGGGAACAATGAGCAGTTCTTC
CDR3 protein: CASTPPGNNEQFF

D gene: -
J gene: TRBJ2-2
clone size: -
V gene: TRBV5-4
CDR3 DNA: TGTGCCAGCAGCAGCGGCACCGGGGAGCTGTTTTTT
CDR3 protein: CASSSGTGELFF

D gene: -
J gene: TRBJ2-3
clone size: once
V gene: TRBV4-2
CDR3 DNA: TGTGCCAGCAGCCAAGAGCGGGGGCCAGTCACAGATACGCAGTATTTT
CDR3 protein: CASSQERGPVTDTQYF

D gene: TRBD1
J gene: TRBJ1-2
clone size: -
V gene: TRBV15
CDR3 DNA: TGTGCCACCAGCAGAAACCTACAGGGGGCATATGGCTACACCTTC
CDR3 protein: CATSRNLQGAYGYTF

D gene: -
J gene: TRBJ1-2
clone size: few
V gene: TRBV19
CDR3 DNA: TGTGCCAGTAGCCGGGACCTACACTATGGCTACACCTTC
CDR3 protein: CASSRDLHYGYTF

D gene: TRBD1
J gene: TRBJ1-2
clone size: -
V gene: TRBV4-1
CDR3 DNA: TGCGCCAGCAGCCAAGAGGGACAGATGGGAGTATGGTATGGCTACACCTTC
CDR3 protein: CASSQEGQMGVWYGYTF

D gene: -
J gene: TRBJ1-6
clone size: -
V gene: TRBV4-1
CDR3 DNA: TGCGCCAGCAGCCAAGAGGTAGCCACACTACGTGGTCCCCTCCACTTT
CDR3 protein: CASSQEVATLRGPLHF

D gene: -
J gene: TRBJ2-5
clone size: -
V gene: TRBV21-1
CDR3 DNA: TGTGCCAGCAGCAAACCGAAGGACAGGGGGGAGACCCAGTACTTC
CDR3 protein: CASSKPKDRGETQYF